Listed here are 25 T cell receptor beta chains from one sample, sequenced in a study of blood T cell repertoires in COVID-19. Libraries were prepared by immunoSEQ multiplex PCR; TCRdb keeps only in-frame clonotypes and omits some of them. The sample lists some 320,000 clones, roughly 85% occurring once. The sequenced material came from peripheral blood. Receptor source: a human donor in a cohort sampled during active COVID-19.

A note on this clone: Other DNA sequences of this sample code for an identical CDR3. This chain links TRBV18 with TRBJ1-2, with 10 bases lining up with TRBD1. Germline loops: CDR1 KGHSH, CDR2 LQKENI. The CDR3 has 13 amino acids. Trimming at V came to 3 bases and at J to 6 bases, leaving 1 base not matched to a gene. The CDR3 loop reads CASSPGQGHGYTF. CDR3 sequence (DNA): TGTGCCAGCTCACCGGGACAGGGGCATGGCTACACCTTC.

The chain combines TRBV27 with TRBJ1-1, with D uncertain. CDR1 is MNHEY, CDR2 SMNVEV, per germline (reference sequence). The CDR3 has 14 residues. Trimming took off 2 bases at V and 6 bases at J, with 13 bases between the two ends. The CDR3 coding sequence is TGTGCCAGCAGTTTAGGACTAGTGGGCTCTGAAGCTTTCTTT. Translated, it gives CASSLGLVGSEAFF.

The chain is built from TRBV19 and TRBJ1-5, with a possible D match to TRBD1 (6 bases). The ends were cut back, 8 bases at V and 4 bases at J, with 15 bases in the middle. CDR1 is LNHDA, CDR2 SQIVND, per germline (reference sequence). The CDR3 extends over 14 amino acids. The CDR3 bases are TGTGCCAGTTCAAGGGGGGGGCTTAATCAGCCCCAGCATTTT. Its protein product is CASSRGGLNQPQHF. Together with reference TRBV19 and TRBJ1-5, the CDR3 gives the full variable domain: DGGITQSPKYLFRKEGQNVTLSCEQNLNHDAMYWYRQDPGQGLRLIYYSQIVNDFQKGDIAEGYSVSREKKESFPLTVTSAQKNPTAFYLCASSRGGLNQPQHFGDGTRLSIL.

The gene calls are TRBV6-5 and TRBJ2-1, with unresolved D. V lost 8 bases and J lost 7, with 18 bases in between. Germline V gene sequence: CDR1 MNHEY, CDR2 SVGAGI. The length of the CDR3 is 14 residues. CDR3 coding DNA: TGTGCCAGCGCTCCTACCCCAAATATGAATGAGCAGTTCTTC. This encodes CASAPTPNMNEQFF.

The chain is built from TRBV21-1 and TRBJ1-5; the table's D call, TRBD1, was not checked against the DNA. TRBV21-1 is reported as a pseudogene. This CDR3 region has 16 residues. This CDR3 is CASSMPDRGYNQPQHF. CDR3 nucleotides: TGTGCCAGCAGCATGCCAGACAGGGGATACAATCAGCCCCAGCATTTT.

The CDR3 spells CASSLEPDSPPGANVLTF. The CDR3 DNA follows: TGTGCCAGCAGCTTAGAGCCGGACAGCCCCCCTGGGGCCAACGTCCTGACTTTC. This chain uses TRBV7-6 with TRBJ2-6, with TRBD1 as a possible D gene (6 bases). Germline CDR1 is SGHVS and CDR2 is FNYEAQ. V dropped 1 base and J dropped 2 bases, with 15 bases sitting between them. The CDR3 runs to 18 residues.

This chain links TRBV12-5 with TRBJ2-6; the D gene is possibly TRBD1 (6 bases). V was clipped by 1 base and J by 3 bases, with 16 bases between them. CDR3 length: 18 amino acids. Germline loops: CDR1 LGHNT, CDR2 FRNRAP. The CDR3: CASGLGPKGEYGANVLTF. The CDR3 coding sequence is TGTGCTAGTGGTTTGGGTCCTAAGGGGGAATATGGGGCCAACGTCCTGACTTTC.

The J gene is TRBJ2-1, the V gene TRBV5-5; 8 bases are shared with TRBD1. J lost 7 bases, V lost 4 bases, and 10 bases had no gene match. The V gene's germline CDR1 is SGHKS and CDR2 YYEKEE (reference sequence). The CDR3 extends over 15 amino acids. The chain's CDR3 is CASSPSTTGGNEQFF. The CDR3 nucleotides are TGTGCCAGCAGCCCGAGCACTACAGGGGGGAATGAGCAGTTCTTC.

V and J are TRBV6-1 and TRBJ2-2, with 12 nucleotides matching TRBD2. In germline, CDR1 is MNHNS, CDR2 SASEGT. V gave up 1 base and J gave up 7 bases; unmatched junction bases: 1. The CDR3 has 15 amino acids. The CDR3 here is CASSEGTSGVGELFF. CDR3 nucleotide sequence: TGTGCCAGCAGTGAAGGGACTAGCGGGGTCGGGGAGCTGTTTTTT.

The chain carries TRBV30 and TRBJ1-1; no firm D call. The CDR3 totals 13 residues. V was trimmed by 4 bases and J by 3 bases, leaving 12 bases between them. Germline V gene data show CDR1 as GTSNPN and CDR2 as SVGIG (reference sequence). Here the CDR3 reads CAWKRRSYTEAFF. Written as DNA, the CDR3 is TGTGCCTGGAAAAGGCGGTCGTACACTGAAGCTTTCTTT. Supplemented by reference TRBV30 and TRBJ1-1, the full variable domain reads SQTIHQWPATLVQPVGSPLSLECTVEGTSNPNLYWYRQAAGRGLQLLFYSVGIGQISSEVPQNLSASRPQDRQFILSSKKLLLSDSGFYLCAWKRRSYTEAFFGQGTRLTVV.

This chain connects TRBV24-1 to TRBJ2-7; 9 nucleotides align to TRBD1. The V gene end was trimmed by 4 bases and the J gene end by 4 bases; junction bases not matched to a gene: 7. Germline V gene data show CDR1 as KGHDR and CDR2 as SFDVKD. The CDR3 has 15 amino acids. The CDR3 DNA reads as TGTGCCACCAGTGACCCCGGGACAGGGCAGTACGAGCAGTACTTC. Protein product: CATSDPGTGQYEQYF.

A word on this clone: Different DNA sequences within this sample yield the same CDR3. CDR3 region: CASSLGTGVSGNTIYF. CDR3 in DNA: TGCGCCAGCAGCTTGGGGACAGGGGTCTCTGGAAACACCATATATTTT. The chain links TRBV5-1 to TRBJ1-3, with TRBD1 identical over 9 bases. The length of the CDR3 is 16 residues. V shed 0 bases, J shed 0 bases, and the junction held 1 base outside the gene matches. Germline-derived CDR1 and CDR2 are SGHRS and YFSETQ.

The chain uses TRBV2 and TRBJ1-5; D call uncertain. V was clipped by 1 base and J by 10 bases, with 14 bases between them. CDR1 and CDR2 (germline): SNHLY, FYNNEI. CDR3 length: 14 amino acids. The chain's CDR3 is CASSEVAYTGPQHF. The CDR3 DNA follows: TGTGCCAGCAGTGAAGTAGCTTACACCGGCCCCCAGCATTTT.

CDR3 in DNA: TGTGCCAGCAGCTTAGCCGGCCCCCAGCGGGGGAGGTCAGATACGCAGTATTTT. It encodes CASSLAGPQRGRSDTQYF. The chain combines TRBV7-8 with TRBJ2-3; 8 nucleotides align to TRBD2. V was clipped by 0 bases and J by 4 bases; unmatched bases: 12. The CDR3 has 18 residues. Germline loops: CDR1 SGHVS, CDR2 FQNEAQ.

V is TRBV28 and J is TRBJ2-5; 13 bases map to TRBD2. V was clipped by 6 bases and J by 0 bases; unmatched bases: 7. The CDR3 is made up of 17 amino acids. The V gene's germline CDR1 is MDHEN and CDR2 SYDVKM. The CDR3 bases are TGTGCCAGCAGCGGACTAGCGGGGGCCCTGTACCAAGAGACCCAGTACTTC. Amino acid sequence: CASSGLAGALYQETQYF.

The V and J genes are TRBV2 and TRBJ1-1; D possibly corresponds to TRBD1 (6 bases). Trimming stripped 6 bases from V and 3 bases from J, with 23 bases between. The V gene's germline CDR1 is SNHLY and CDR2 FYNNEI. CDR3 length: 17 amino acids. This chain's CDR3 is CASRGIPTGISDTEAFF. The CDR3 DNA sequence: TGTGCCAGCAGGGGTATACCAACAGGGATATCGGACACTGAAGCTTTCTTT.

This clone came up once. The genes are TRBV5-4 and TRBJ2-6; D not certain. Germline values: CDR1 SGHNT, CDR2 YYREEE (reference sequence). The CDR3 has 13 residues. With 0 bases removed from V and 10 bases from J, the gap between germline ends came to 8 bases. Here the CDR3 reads CASSLGSLNVLTF. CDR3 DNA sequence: TGTGCCAGCAGCTTGGGTTCTCTAAACGTCCTGACTTTC.

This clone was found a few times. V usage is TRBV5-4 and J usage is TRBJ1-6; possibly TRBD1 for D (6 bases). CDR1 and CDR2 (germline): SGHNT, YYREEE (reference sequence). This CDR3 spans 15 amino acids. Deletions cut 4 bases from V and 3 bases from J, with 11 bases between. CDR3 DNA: TGTGCCAGCAGCCTACCGGACAGCTATAATTCACCCCTCCACTTT. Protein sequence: CASSLPDSYNSPLHF.

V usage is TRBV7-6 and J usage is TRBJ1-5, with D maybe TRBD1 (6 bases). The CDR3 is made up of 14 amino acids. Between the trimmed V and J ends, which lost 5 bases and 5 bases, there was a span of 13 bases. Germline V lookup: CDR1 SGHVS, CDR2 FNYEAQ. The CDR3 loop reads CASSKGQSDQPQHF. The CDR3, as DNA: TGTGCCAGCAGCAAAGGACAGAGTGATCAGCCCCAGCATTTT.

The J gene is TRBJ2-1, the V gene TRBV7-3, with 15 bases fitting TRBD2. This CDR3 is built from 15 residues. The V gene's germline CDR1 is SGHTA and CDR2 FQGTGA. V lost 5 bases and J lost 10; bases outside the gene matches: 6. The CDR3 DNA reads TGTGCCAGCAGCCGGACTAGCGGGGGGGCCTGGGAGCAGTTCTTC. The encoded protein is CASSRTSGGAWEQFF.

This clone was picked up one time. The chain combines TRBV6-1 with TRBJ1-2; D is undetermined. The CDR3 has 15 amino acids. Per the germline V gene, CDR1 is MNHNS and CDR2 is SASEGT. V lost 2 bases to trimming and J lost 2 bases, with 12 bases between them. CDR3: CASSESTWRNYGYTF. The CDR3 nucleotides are TGTGCCAGCAGTGAATCTACGTGGAGAAACTATGGCTACACCTTC.

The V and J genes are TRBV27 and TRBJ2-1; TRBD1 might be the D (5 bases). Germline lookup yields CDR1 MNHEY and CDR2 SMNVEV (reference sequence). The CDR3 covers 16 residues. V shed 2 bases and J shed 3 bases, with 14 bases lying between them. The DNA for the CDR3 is TGTGCCAGCAGTTTACGGACACAAGGCCTCTACAATGAGCAGTTCTTC. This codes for CASSLRTQGLYNEQFF.

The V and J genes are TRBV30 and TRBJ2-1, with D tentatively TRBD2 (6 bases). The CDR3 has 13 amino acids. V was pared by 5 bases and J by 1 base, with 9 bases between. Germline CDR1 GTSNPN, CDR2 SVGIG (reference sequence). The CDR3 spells CAWAGGSYNEQFF. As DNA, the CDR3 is TGTGCCTGGGCCGGGGGATCCTACAATGAGCAGTTCTTC.

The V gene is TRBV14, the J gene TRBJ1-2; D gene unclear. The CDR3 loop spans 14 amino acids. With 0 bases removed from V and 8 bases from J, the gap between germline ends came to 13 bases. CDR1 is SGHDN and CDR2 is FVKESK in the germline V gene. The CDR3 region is CASSQERGKDGYTF. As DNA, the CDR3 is TGTGCCAGCAGCCAAGAAAGAGGGAAGGACGGCTACACCTTC. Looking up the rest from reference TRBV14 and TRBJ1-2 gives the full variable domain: EAGVTQFPSHSVIEKGQTVTLRCDPISGHDNLYWYRRVMGKEIKFLLHFVKESKQDESGMPNNRFLAERTGGTYSTLKVQPAELEDSGVYFCASSQERGKDGYTFGSGTRLTVV.

CDR3 protein: CASSTDSGNSEAFF. In DNA, the CDR3 is TGTGCCAGCAGCACCGACAGTGGCAACTCTGAAGCTTTCTTT. The chain links TRBV7-9 to TRBJ1-1, with D possibly being TRBD1 (5 bases). The V end lost 5 bases, the J end lost 6 bases, and 16 bases lay between the germline ends. CDR1 is SEHNR and CDR2 is FQNEAQ in the germline V gene (reference sequence). The CDR3 runs to 14 residues.